A few counts support the clone carrying this T cell receptor (beta chain). Cells stained for CD3, CD4, CD8, CD45RA, CD27 and viability were sorted into four CD45RA/CD27 subsets. An equimolar mix of two oligonucleotides served as the beta constant-region primer for TRBC1 and TRBC2. Four rounds of PCR amplified the ligated cDNA using nested alpha and beta constant-region primers plus SP2. Ligation attached a single-stranded oligonucleotide with a 12-nucleotide UMI and the SP2 primer to the cDNA 3' end. TCRdb reprocessed the UMI-ligation and nested PCR reads with MiXCR, giving one entry per CDR3 protein. The sample shows 120,000 or so distinct CDR3 sequences, 36% of them seen only once. The CDR3 loop spans 15 amino acids. Germline assignment: CDR1 SEHNR and CDR2 FQNEAQ (reference sequence). Trimming took 0 bases from V and 4 from J; bases not matched to a gene: 2. This sample is part of a study of naive and memory T cell subsets.

The genes are TRBV7-9 and TRBJ2-3, with TRBD1 identical over 9 bases. This clonotype was obtained from a human donor in good health. Source material: central memory CD4+ T cells from blood. CDR3 sequence reads: CASSLARQGADTQYF. The DNA of the CDR3 is TGTGCCAGCAGCTTAGCTCGACAGGGGGCAGATACGCAGTATTTT.